A selection of T cell receptor beta chains follows, all from one sample in a study of blood T cell repertoires in COVID-19. The data were produced by immunoSEQ multiplex PCR, yet TCRdb's version contains in-frame clones alone and is incomplete. The data contain about 28,000 clones, 70% to 90% of them singletons. Sequenced: peripheral blood. All receptors come from a human donor in a cohort sampled during active COVID-19. Each CDR3 is given with its conserved first and last residue. The D gene is left open where the match is weak. Only part of the rows carry a size: once, few, many, or a class if the clone is expanded.

size: -
V: TRBV5-1
J: TRBJ1-2
D: TRBD1
CDR3: CASSQSGQGDSGGYTF

size: -
V: TRBV10-3
J: TRBJ1-3
D: -
CDR3: CAIRKGRDFGSGNTIYF

size: -
V: TRBV27
J: TRBJ2-7
D: TRBD1
CDR3: CASSFLGTGNEQYF

size: -
V: TRBV5-1
J: TRBJ2-1
D: -
CDR3: CASGLSLQSYNEQFF

size: -
V: TRBV12-5
J: TRBJ2-7
D: TRBD1
CDR3: CASGAGTGFNEQYF

size: few
V: TRBV5-4
J: TRBJ2-7
D: TRBD1
CDR3: CASSMGGQGSSYEQYF

size: -
V: TRBV11-2
J: TRBJ2-7
D: TRBD1
CDR3: CASSLASGTGGYEQYF

size: -
V: TRBV2
J: TRBJ2-3
D: TRBD1
CDR3: CASSPGTGPTDTQYF

size: -
V: TRBV7-9
J: TRBJ2-7
D: -
CDR3: CASSLTGYEQYF

size: few
V: TRBV2
J: TRBJ1-2
D: TRBD1
CDR3: CASSELGRGNYGYTF

size: -
V: TRBV11-2
J: TRBJ1-4
D: -
CDR3: CASSQGFNEKLFF

size: -
V: TRBV6-5
J: TRBJ1-3
D: TRBD1
CDR3: CASSTARTGTIYF

size: -
V: TRBV5-4
J: TRBJ1-2
D: TRBD1
CDR3: CASSQQGALLMDGYTF

size: -
V: TRBV5-1
J: TRBJ1-2
D: TRBD1
CDR3: CASSPTGSDGYTF

size: -
V: TRBV3-1/TRBV3-2
J: TRBJ2-7
D: -
CDR3: CASSSRDSPYEQYF

size: -
V: TRBV5-1
J: TRBJ2-6
D: -
CDR3: CASSLSGSGANVLTF

size: -
V: TRBV15
J: TRBJ2-7
D: -
CDR3: CATSRDLGGYYEQYF

size: -
V: TRBV15
J: TRBJ2-5
D: -
CDR3: CATSSQAGQQETQYF

size: -
V: TRBV7-7
J: TRBJ2-2
D: TRBD2
CDR3: CASSLTTSGGYTGELFF

size: -
V: TRBV6-2/TRBV6-3
J: TRBJ2-3
D: -
CDR3: CASSPLFVAPSTDTQYF

size: few
V: TRBV7-9
J: TRBJ1-4
D: TRBD1
CDR3: CATQQGGTENEKLFF

size: -
V: TRBV18
J: TRBJ2-3
D: -
CDR3: CASSLLIPGLNTDTQYF

size: -
V: TRBV2
J: TRBJ2-4
D: -
CDR3: CASSEVGVYENIQYF

size: -
V: TRBV7-8
J: TRBJ1-1
D: -
CDR3: CASSLVLANTEAFF

size: -
V: TRBV14
J: TRBJ1-2
D: TRBD1
CDR3: CASSPRTGFNYGYTF

size: -
V: TRBV19
J: TRBJ1-1
D: TRBD1
CDR3: CASTGNRGYMNTEAFF

size: -
V: TRBV2
J: TRBJ2-3
D: TRBD2
CDR3: CASRAGPDQPTDTQYF

size: -
V: TRBV30
J: TRBJ1-2
D: TRBD1
CDR3: CAYRGGGGYTF

size: -
V: TRBV14
J: TRBJ2-7
D: -
CDR3: CASSPAGVKGEQYF

size: -
V: TRBV5-4
J: TRBJ2-3
D: -
CDR3: CASSFTSRTDTQYF

size: -
V: TRBV5-1
J: TRBJ2-3
D: TRBD1
CDR3: CASSSVGGQGQTTQYF

size: -
V: TRBV5-1
J: TRBJ2-7
D: -
CDR3: CASSNAEGYEQYF

size: -
V: TRBV7-2
J: TRBJ2-1
D: -
CDR3: CASSLAGVSSYNEQFF

size: -
V: TRBV10-3
J: TRBJ1-2
D: -
CDR3: CAISDSYGYTF

size: -
V: TRBV11-2
J: TRBJ2-7
D: -
CDR3: CASSLKGIGQGFDEQYF

size: -
V: TRBV2
J: TRBJ1-3
D: -
CDR3: CASSEGEVAGNTIYF

size: -
V: TRBV6-1
J: TRBJ1-6
D: -
CDR3: CASSDNRWGSYNSPLHF

size: few
V: TRBV25-1
J: TRBJ1-6
D: -
CDR3: CASSQGPLGFTNSPLHF

size: -
V: TRBV18
J: TRBJ2-2
D: -
CDR3: CASSPSPSRTGELFF

size: once
V: TRBV3-1/TRBV3-2
J: TRBJ1-2
D: -
CDR3: CASSQVGQFTANYGYTF